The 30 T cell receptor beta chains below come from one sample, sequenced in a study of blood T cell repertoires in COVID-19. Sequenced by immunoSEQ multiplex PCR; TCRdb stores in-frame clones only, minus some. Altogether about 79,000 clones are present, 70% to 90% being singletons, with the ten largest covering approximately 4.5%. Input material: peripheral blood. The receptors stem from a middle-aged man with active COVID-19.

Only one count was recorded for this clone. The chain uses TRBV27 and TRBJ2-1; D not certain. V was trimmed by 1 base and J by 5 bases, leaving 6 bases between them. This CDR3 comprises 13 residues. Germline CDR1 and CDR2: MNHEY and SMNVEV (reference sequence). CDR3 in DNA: TGTGCCAGCAGTTTATGGGCAGACAATGAGCAGTTCTTC. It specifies CASSLWADNEQFF.

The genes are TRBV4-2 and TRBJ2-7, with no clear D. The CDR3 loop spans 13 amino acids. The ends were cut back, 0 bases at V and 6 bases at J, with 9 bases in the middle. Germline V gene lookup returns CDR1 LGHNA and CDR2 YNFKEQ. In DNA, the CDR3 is TGTGCCAGCAGCCAAGACCCGGGTTCCGAGCAGTACTTC. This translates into CASSQDPGSEQYF.

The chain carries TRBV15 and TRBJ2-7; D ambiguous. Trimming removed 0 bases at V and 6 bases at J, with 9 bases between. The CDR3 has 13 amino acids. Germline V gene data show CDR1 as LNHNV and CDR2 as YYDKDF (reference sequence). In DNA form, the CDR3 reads TGTGCCACCAGCAGAGATCACCTGGCCGAGCAGTACTTC. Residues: CATSRDHLAEQYF.

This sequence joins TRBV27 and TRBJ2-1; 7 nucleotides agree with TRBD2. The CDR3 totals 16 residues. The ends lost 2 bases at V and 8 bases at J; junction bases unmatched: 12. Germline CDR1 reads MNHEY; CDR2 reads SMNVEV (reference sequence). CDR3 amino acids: CASSLVWTRGWYEQFF. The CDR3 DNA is TGTGCCAGCAGTTTAGTGTGGACTAGGGGCTGGTATGAGCAGTTCTTC.

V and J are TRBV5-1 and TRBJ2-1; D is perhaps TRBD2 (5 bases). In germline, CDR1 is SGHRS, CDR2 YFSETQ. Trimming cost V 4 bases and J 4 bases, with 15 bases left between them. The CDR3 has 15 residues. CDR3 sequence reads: CASSLGGFSYNEQFF. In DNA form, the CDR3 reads TGCGCCAGCAGCCTTGGCGGGTTTAGTTACAATGAGCAGTTCTTC.

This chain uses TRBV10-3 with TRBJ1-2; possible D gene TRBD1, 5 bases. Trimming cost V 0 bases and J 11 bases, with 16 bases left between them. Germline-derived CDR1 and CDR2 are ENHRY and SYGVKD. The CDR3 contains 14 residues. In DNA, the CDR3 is TGTGCCATCAGTGAGTCAGCCAGGGCCCTCATTTACACCTTC. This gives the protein CAISESARALIYTF.

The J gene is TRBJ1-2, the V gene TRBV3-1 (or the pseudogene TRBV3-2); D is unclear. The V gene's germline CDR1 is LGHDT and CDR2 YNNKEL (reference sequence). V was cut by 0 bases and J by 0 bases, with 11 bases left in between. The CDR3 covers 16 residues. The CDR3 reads CASSQDPGRSNYGYTF. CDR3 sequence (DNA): TGTGCCAGCAGCCAAGATCCGGGGAGATCTAACTATGGCTACACCTTC.

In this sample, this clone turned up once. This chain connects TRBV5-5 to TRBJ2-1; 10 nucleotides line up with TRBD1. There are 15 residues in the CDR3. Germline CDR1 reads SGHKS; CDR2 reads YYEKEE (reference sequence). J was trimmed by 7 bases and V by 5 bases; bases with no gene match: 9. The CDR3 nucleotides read TGTGCCAGCAGTCATGGGACAGGGGTTATAAATGAGCAGTTCTTC. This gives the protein CASSHGTGVINEQFF.

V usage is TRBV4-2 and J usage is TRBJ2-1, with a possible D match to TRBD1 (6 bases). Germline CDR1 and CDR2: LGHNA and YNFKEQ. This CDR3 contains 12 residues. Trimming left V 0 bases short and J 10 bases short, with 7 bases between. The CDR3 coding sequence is TGTGCCAGCAGCCAAGATAGGGGGGAGCAGTTCTTC. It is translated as CASSQDRGEQFF.

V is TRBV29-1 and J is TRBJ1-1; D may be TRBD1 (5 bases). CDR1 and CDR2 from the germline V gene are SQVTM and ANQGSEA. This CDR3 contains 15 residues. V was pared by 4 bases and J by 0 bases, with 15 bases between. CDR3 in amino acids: CSVVYWTSLNTEAFF. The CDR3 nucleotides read TGCAGCGTTGTCTACTGGACAAGCCTGAACACTGAAGCTTTCTTT. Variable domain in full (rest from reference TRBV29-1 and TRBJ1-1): SAVISQKPSRDICQRGTSLTIQCQVDSQVTMMFWYRQQPGQSLTLIATANQGSEATYESGFVIDKFPISRPNLTFSTLTVSNMSPEDSSIYLCSVVYWTSLNTEAFFGQGTRLTVV.

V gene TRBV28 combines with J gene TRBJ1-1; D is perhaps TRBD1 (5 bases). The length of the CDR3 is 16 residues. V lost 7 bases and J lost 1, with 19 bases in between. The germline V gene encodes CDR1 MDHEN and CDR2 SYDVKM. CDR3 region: CASNLAPGVPNTEAFF. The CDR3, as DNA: TGTGCCAGCAACCTCGCACCGGGGGTGCCGAACACTGAAGCTTTCTTT.

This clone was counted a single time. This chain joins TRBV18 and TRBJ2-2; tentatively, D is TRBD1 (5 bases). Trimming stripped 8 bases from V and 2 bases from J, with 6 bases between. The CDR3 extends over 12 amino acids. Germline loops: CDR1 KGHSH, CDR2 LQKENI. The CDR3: CASGHNTGELFF. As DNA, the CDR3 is TGTGCCAGCGGACACAACACCGGGGAGCTGTTTTTT. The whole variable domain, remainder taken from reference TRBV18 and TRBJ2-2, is NAGVMQNPRHLVRRRGQEARLRCSPMKGHSHVYWYRQLPEEGLKFMVYLQKENIIDESGMPKERFSAEFPKEGPSILRIQQVVRGDSAAYFCASGHNTGELFFGEGSRLTVL.

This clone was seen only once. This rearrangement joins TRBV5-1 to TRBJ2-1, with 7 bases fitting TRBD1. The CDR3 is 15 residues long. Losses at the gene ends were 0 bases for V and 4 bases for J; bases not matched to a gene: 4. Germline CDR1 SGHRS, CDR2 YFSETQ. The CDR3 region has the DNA TGCGCCAGCAGCTTGGAAGGGACAGTATACAATGAGCAGTTCTTC. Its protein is CASSLEGTVYNEQFF.

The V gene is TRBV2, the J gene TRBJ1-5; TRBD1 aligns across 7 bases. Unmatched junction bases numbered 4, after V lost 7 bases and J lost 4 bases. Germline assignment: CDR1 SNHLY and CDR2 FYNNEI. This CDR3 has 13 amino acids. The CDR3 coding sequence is TGTGCCAGCACAGGGGGACGGAATCAGCCCCAGCATTTT. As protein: CASTGGRNQPQHF.

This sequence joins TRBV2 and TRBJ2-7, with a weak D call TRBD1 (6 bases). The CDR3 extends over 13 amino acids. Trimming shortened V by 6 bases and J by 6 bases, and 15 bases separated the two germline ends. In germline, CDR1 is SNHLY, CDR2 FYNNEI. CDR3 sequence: CASRIGGYPEQYF. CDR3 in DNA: TGTGCCAGCAGAATAGGGGGTTATCCCGAGCAGTACTTC. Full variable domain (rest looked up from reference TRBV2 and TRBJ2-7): EPEVTQTPSHQVTQMGQEVILRCVPISNHLYFYWYRQILGQKVEFLVSFYNNEISEKSEIFDDQFSVERPDGSNFTLKIRSTKLEDSAMYFCASRIGGYPEQYFGPGTRLTVT.

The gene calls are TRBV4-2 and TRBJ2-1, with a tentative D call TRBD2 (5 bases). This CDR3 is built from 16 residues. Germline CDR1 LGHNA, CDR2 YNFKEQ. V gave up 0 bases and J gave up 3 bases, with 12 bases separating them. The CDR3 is CASSQDTEGLYNEQFF. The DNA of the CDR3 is TGTGCCAGCAGCCAAGATACCGAGGGCCTCTACAATGAGCAGTTCTTC.

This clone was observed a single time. The DNA for the CDR3 is TGTGCCAGTAATCTACAGGGCTCTGGGGCCAACGTCCTGACTTTC. It is translated as CASNLQGSGANVLTF. The V call is TRBV19, the J call TRBJ2-6; TRBD1 is a possible D gene (6 bases). Deletions cut 7 bases from V and 0 bases from J, with 10 bases between. This CDR3 is built from 15 residues. Germline V lookup: CDR1 LNHDA, CDR2 SQIVND (reference sequence).

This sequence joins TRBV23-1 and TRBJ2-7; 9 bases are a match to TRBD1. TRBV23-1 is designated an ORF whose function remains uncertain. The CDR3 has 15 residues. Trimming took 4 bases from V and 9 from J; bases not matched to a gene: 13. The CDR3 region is CASSLGDRASSAQYF. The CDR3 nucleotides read TGCGCCAGCAGTCTGGGGGACAGGGCTTCCTCCGCGCAGTACTTC.

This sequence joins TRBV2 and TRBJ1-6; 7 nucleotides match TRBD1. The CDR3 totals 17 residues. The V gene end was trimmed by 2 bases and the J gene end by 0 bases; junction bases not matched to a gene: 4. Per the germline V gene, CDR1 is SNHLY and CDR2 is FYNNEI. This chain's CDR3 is CASSETGAGSYNSPLHF. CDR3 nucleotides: TGTGCCAGCAGTGAAACAGGGGCAGGCTCCTATAATTCACCCCTCCACTTT.

CDR3: CASSEGQGAQPQHF. As DNA, the CDR3 is TGTGCCAGCAGTGAGGGTCAGGGCGCCCAGCCCCAGCATTTT. The chain is built from TRBV2 and TRBJ1-5; weak D call: TRBD1 (5 bases). Trimming left V 3 bases short and J 7 bases short, with 13 bases between. This CDR3 region has 14 residues. Germline V lookup: CDR1 SNHLY, CDR2 FYNNEI.

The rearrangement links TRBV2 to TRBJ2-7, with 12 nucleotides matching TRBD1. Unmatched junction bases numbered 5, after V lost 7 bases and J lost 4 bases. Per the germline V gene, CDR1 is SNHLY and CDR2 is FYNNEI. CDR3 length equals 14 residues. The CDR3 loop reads CASKRGQGAYEQYF. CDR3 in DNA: TGTGCCAGCAAAAGGGGACAGGGGGCTTACGAGCAGTACTTC. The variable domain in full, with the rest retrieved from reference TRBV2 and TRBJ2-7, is EPEVTQTPSHQVTQMGQEVILRCVPISNHLYFYWYRQILGQKVEFLVSFYNNEISEKSEIFDDQFSVERPDGSNFTLKIRSTKLEDSAMYFCASKRGQGAYEQYFGPGTRLTVT.

The CDR3 coding sequence is TGTGCCAGCAGCGTAGACAGGGGTGGCACCGGGGAGCTGTTTTTT. Translation: CASSVDRGGTGELFF. The chain uses TRBV9 and TRBJ2-2, with TRBD1 matching over 7 bases. V was pared by 0 bases and J by 4 bases, with 3 bases of the junction left unmatched. This CDR3 has 15 amino acids. Germline V lookup: CDR1 SGDLS, CDR2 YYNGEE.

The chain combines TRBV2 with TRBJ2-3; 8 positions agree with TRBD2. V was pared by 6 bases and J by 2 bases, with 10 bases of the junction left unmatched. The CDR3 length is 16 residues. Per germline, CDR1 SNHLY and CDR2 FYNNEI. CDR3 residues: CASRARAGGATDTQYF. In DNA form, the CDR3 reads TGTGCCAGCAGAGCTCGTGCCGGGGGGGCCACAGATACGCAGTATTTT.

The CDR3 region is CASSPNGQGTNSPLHF. CDR3 nucleotide sequence: TGTGCCAGCTCACCAAACGGACAGGGAACGAATTCACCCCTCCACTTT. The J gene is TRBJ1-6, the V gene TRBV18; 8 bases are a match to TRBD1. The length of the CDR3 is 16 residues. In germline, CDR1 is KGHSH, CDR2 LQKENI. Germline trimming cut 2 bases from V and 7 bases from J; bases unmatched to any gene: 7. The entire variable domain, with the rest obtained from reference TRBV18 and TRBJ1-6, is as follows: NAGVMQNPRHLVRRRGQEARLRCSPMKGHSHVYWYRQLPEEGLKFMVYLQKENIIDESGMPKERFSAEFPKEGPSILRIQQVVRGDSAAYFCASSPNGQGTNSPLHFGNGTRLTVT.

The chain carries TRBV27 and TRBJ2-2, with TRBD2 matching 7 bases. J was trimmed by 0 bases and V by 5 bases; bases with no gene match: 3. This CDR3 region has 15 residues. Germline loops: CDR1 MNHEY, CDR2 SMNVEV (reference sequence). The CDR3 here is CASSRAGANTGELFF. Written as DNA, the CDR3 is TGTGCCAGCAGTCGTGCGGGGGCGAACACCGGGGAGCTGTTTTTT.

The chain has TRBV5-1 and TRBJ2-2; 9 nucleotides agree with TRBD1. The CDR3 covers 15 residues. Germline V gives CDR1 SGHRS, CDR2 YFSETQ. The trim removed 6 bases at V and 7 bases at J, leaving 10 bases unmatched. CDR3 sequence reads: CASKWGQGGNGELFF. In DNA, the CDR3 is TGCGCCAGCAAGTGGGGACAGGGTGGAAACGGGGAGCTGTTTTTT.

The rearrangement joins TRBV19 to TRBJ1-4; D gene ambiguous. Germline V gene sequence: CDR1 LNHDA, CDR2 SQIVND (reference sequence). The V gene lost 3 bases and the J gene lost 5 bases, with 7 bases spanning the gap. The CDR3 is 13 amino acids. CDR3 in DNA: TGTGCCAGTAGTATGTTCCAGAATGAAAAACTGTTTTTT. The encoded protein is CASSMFQNEKLFF.

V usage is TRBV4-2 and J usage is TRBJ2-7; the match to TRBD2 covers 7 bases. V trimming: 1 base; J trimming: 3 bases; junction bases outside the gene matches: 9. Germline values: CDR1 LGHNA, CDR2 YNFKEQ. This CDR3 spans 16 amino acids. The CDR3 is CASSQGSRREIYEQYF. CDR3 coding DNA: TGTGCCAGCAGCCAAGGGTCCCGGCGGGAGATCTACGAGCAGTACTTC.

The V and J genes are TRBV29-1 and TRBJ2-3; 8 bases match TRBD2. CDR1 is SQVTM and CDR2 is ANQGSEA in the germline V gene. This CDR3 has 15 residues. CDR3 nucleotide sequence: TGCAGTTTTTTAGGGCGGGAGGTCATAGTTGATACGCAGTATTTT. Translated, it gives CSFLGREVIVDTQYF.

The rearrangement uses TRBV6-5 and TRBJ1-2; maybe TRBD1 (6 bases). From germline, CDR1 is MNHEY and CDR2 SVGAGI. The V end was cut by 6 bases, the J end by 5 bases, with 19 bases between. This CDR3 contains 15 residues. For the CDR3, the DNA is TGTGCCAGCAGCCAGGACCTAGACAGGTGGTATGGCTACACCTTC. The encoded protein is CASSQDLDRWYGYTF.